Each of the 18 T cell receptor beta chains below was sequenced from the same sample in a study of cytomegalovirus exposure and HLA in healthy donors. The method was immunoSEQ multiplex PCR; TCRdb's version includes in-frame clones alone and lacks a portion of them. The sample shows 70,000 or so clones, 90% to 95% of them seen only once. Sequencing input: PBMCs. The receptors shown here come from a woman between 18 and 29 years old in good health and CMV-seropositive.

The chain carries TRBV7-8 and TRBJ2-7; TRBD1 matches 8 bases. Losses at the gene ends were 4 bases for V and 1 base for J; bases not matched to a gene: 9. The CDR3 totals 16 residues. Germline CDR1 SGHVS, CDR2 FQNEAQ. As DNA, the CDR3 is TGTGCCAGCAGCTCGCCCGCGGGACAGGTTTCCTACGAGCAGTACTTC. This gives the protein CASSSPAGQVSYEQYF.

The genes are TRBV5-8 and TRBJ2-7; maybe TRBD2 (5 bases). Trimming left V 3 bases short and J 3 bases short, with 13 bases between. Germline-derived CDR1 and CDR2 are SGHTS and YDEGEE. The CDR3 spans 14 residues. The DNA of the CDR3 is TGTGCCAGCAGCTCCCGGGATCCCATCTACGAGCAGTACTTC. It is translated as CASSSRDPIYEQYF.

The rearrangement links TRBV6-1 to TRBJ2-5, with D maybe TRBD2 (5 bases). CDR3 size: 14 residues. Germline CDR1 reads MNHNS; CDR2 reads SASEGT. The germline V and J ends were trimmed by 7 bases and 7 bases, with 19 bases remaining between them. CDR3 region: CASTPPVGIRTQYF. The CDR3 DNA reads TGTGCCAGCACCCCACCGGTCGGGATCCGGACCCAGTACTTC.

This clone was seen a few times. V is TRBV7-9 and J is TRBJ2-7; D may be TRBD1 (6 bases). The CDR3 has 14 residues. Deletions cut 4 bases from V and 2 bases from J, with 12 bases between. Looked up from germline, CDR1 is SEHNR and CDR2 is FQNEAQ (reference sequence). The CDR3 sequence: CASSYRDNPYEQYF. The CDR3 DNA reads as TGTGCCAGCAGCTACCGGGACAATCCCTACGAGCAGTACTTC.

The CDR3 loop is CASSVGGLASDAGELFF. The CDR3 DNA is TGTGCCAGCAGCGTAGGAGGGTTAGCGTCCGATGCCGGGGAGCTGTTTTTT. The genes are TRBV9 and TRBJ2-2; possibly TRBD2 for D (5 bases). V lost 0 bases and J 6 bases, leaving 18 bases between the germline ends. CDR1 and CDR2 from the germline V gene are SGDLS and YYNGEE. The CDR3 spans 17 residues.

The DNA for the CDR3 is TGTGCCAGCAGCTCGGGGGAGGGCCCCTACGAGCAGTACTTC. Amino acids: CASSSGEGPYEQYF. This chain joins TRBV7-6 and TRBJ2-7, with 7 bases aligning to TRBD2. The CDR3 runs to 14 residues. Germline V gene lookup returns CDR1 SGHVS and CDR2 FNYEAQ. V lost 4 bases, J lost 2 bases, and 5 bases stayed unmatched. The variable domain in full, with the rest retrieved from reference TRBV7-6 and TRBJ2-7, is GAGVSQSPRYKVTKRGQDVALRCDPISGHVSLYWYRQALGQGPEFLTYFNYEAQQDKSGLPNDRFSAERPEGSISTLTIQRTEQRDSAMYRCASSSGEGPYEQYFGPGTRLTVT.

The rearrangement uses TRBV4-2 and TRBJ2-1, with D perhaps TRBD1 (6 bases). Germline V gene sequence: CDR1 LGHNA, CDR2 YNFKEQ. The CDR3 has 15 residues. The ends were cut back, 3 bases at V and 5 bases at J, with 14 bases in the middle. The CDR3 here is CASSHVKRTDNEQFF. Written as DNA, the CDR3 is TGTGCCAGCAGCCACGTAAAACGGACAGACAATGAGCAGTTCTTC.

The chain links TRBV13 to TRBJ1-1; 7 bases match TRBD1. Trimming cost V 5 bases and J 1 base; bases outside gene matches: 7. From germline, CDR1 is PRHDT and CDR2 FYEKMQ (reference sequence). CDR3 length: 15 amino acids. The CDR3 loop is CASSPDRETNTEAFF. The DNA for the CDR3 is TGTGCCAGCAGCCCAGACAGGGAAACGAACACTGAAGCTTTCTTT.

The sample holds many counts of this clone. The V call is TRBV6-5, the J call TRBJ1-6; D call uncertain. CDR1 and CDR2 from the germline V gene are MNHEY and SVGAGI. The CDR3 consists of 15 residues. The V gene lost 4 bases and the J gene lost 5 bases, with 12 bases spanning the gap. CDR3 sequence reads: CASSSEGVHNSPLHF. As DNA, the CDR3 is TGTGCCAGCAGTTCAGAGGGAGTTCATAATTCACCCCTCCACTTT.

The chain recombines TRBV20-1 with TRBJ2-3; unclear D gene. CDR1 and CDR2 from the germline V gene are DFQATT and SNEGSKA (reference sequence). This CDR3 contains 11 residues. Trimming took 4 bases from V and 5 from J, leaving 7 bases between them. CDR3 coding DNA: TGCAGTGCTACCTCCTTAGATACGCAGTATTTT. It yields the protein CSATSLDTQYF.

The CDR3 protein is CASTQDRARETQYF. CDR3 DNA: TGTGCCAGCACCCAGGACAGGGCCCGCGAGACCCAGTACTTC. The chain uses TRBV2 and TRBJ2-5; 8 positions agree with TRBD1. V dropped 7 bases and J dropped 5; count of bases not matched to a gene: 9. CDR1 and CDR2 from the germline V gene are SNHLY and FYNNEI. The CDR3 is 14 residues long.

The chain is built from TRBV25-1 and TRBJ2-7, with a weak D call TRBD1 (5 bases). Germline values: CDR1 MGHDK, CDR2 SYGVNS. V lost 5 bases and J lost 1, with 9 bases in between. The CDR3 is made up of 13 amino acids. CDR3 bases: TGTGCCAGCAGTCAGGGCGCATCCTACGAGCAGTACTTC. As protein: CASSQGASYEQYF.

This clone was detected only a few times. The chain combines TRBV7-2 with TRBJ2-3; D unclear. Germline V CDR1 and CDR2: SGHTA, FQGNSA. Between the trimmed V and J ends, which lost 3 bases and 5 bases, there was a span of 3 bases. The CDR3 length is 11 residues. CDR3 protein: CASSFLDTQYF. The CDR3 nucleotides read TGTGCCAGCAGCTTTCTAGATACGCAGTATTTT.

V and J are TRBV30 and TRBJ1-1; 7 positions agree with TRBD1. Germline V gene data show CDR1 as GTSNPN and CDR2 as SVGIG (reference sequence). The CDR3 contains 15 residues. J lost 3 bases, V lost 1 base, and 8 bases had no gene match. DNA of the CDR3: TGTGCCTGGAGTGAAAAGGAGGGGGCGCACACTGAAGCTTTCTTT. It translates to CAWSEKEGAHTEAFF. Full variable domain (outside the CDR3, taken from reference TRBV30 and TRBJ1-1): SQTIHQWPATLVQPVGSPLSLECTVEGTSNPNLYWYRQAAGRGLQLLFYSVGIGQISSEVPQNLSASRPQDRQFILSSKKLLLSDSGFYLCAWSEKEGAHTEAFFGQGTRLTVV.

The chain combines TRBV25-1 with TRBJ1-5, with 11 bases lining up with TRBD1. CDR1 is MGHDK, CDR2 SYGVNS, per germline. The CDR3 loop spans 16 amino acids. Trimming at V came to 4 bases and at J to 0 bases, leaving 2 bases not matched to a gene. The CDR3 reads CASSGTGGGSNQPQHF. The CDR3 DNA reads TGTGCCAGCAGTGGGACAGGGGGCGGTAGCAATCAGCCCCAGCATTTT.

This chain links TRBV4-1 with TRBJ2-1; tentatively, D is TRBD1 (7 bases). Germline loops: CDR1 MGHRA, CDR2 YSYEKL. CDR3 length: 15 amino acids. The germline V and J ends were trimmed by 3 bases and 10 bases, with 19 bases remaining between them. The CDR3 protein is CASSHPQGTPSEQFF. The CDR3 nucleotides are TGCGCCAGCAGCCATCCACAGGGGACTCCCTCGGAGCAGTTCTTC.

The chain employs TRBV19 and TRBJ1-1; D uncertain. Trimming took off 6 bases at V and 0 bases at J, with 8 bases between the two ends. The CDR3 consists of 13 residues. Germline V gene data show CDR1 as LNHDA and CDR2 as SQIVND (reference sequence). The CDR3 loop is CASSGRVNTEAFF. Written as DNA, the CDR3 is TGTGCCAGTAGCGGGAGAGTGAACACTGAAGCTTTCTTT. The variable domain in full, completed from reference TRBV19 and TRBJ1-1, reads DGGITQSPKYLFRKEGQNVTLSCEQNLNHDAMYWYRQDPGQGLRLIYYSQIVNDFQKGDIAEGYSVSREKKESFPLTVTSAQKNPTAFYLCASSGRVNTEAFFGQGTRLTVV.

The chain recombines TRBV5-4 with TRBJ1-2; 8 nucleotides line up with TRBD1. Unmatched junction bases numbered 8, after V lost 5 bases and J lost 8 bases. The CDR3 contains 13 residues. In germline, CDR1 is SGHNT, CDR2 YYREEE (reference sequence). CDR3 residues: CASRDGQGGGYTF. Here the CDR3 DNA reads TGTGCCAGCAGGGACGGACAGGGCGGGGGCTACACCTTC.